These T cell receptor beta chains were read from a single sample in a study of siplizumab effects on memory and regulatory T cells. This table comes from immunoSEQ multiplex PCR, and its TCRdb copy is limited to in-frame clones, with some not included. This sample has approximately 120,000 clones; around 93% occur once, and the top ten carry approximately 0.17%. Sequenced input: non-Treg CD4+ T cells sorted from blood. Source of these receptors: a human donor in good health. The CDR3 runs from the conserved cysteine through the conserved F or W. D genes are given only for firm matches. Some rows mark clone size as missing; the rest say once, few, many or name a class of expanded clone.

d_gene	len	v_gene	j_gene	abundance	CDR3nt	CDR3aa
TRBD1	18	TRBV27	TRBJ1-6	NA	TGTGCCAGCAGTTTTCGGGTGTACGCAGGGGGGTCTAATTCACCCCTCCACTTT	CASSFRVYAGGSNSPLHF
NA	16	TRBV6-4	TRBJ2-2	NA	TGTGCCAGCAGTGTCGCAGCGGCACCTAACACCGGGGAGCTGTTTTTT	CASSVAAAPNTGELFF
NA	15	TRBV27	TRBJ1-2	NA	TGTGCCAGCAGACAACAGGGAACCCGTAACTATGGCTACACCTTC	CASRQQGTRNYGYTF
NA	17	TRBV21-1	TRBJ1-5	NA	TGTGCCAGCAGCGTAGGACCCCCGGGGACAGACGATCAGCCCCAGCATTTT	CASSVGPPGTDDQPQHF
NA	13	TRBV7-3	TRBJ2-3	NA	TGTGCCAGCAGCGCCACAGGGATAGATACGCAGTATTTT	CASSATGIDTQYF
NA	17	TRBV11-1	TRBJ2-3	NA	TGTGCCAGCAGCCCAGGGAGCGGACTGTATGGGCCAGATACGCAGTATTTT	CASSPGSGLYGPDTQYF
NA	15	TRBV19	TRBJ1-2	NA	TGTGCCAGTAGTCGGCCGGACAGCGCGTACTATGGCTACACCTTC	CASSRPDSAYYGYTF
TRBD1	17	TRBV4-2	TRBJ1-1	NA	TGTGCCAGCAGCCAAGGGGGGACAGGGGGCGCGGTGGCTGAAGCTTTCTTT	CASSQGGTGGAVAEAFF
NA	14	TRBV7-2	TRBJ2-2	NA	TGTGCCAGCAGCTTAGGTCCGACCACCGGGGAGCTGTTTTTT	CASSLGPTTGELFF
NA	12	TRBV15	TRBJ1-2	NA	TGTGCCACCAGCAGAGCAAACTATGGCTACACCTTC	CATSRANYGYTF
TRBD2	17	TRBV4-1	TRBJ2-3	NA	TGCGCCAGCAGCCAAGATGAAGCGGGGGCCCGCACAGATACGCAGTATTTT	CASSQDEAGARTDTQYF
NA	15	TRBV10-3	TRBJ2-6	NA	TGTGCCATCAGGACGATTGGGTCTGGGGCCAACGTCCTGACTTTC	CAIRTIGSGANVLTF
NA	13	TRBV6-5	TRBJ1-5	NA	TGTGCCAGCAGTTACGGACAGAGTCAGCCCCAGCATTTT	CASSYGQSQPQHF
NA	14	TRBV14	TRBJ2-2	few	TGTGCCAGCAGCCAAGTCCCAAGCACCGGGGAGCTGTTTTTT	CASSQVPSTGELFF
NA	15	TRBV28	TRBJ1-6	NA	TGTGCCAGCAGTTTAAGCGGACAGAATAATTCACCCCTCCACTTT	CASSLSGQNNSPLHF
TRBD1	16	TRBV2	TRBJ1-2	NA	TGTGCCAGCACCGAGAGCGGACAGGCGATGGGCTATGGCTACACCTTC	CASTESGQAMGYGYTF
NA	13	TRBV2	TRBJ1-1	few	TGTGCCAGCAGGACTACAGTGAACACTGAAGCTTTCTTT	CASRTTVNTEAFF
TRBD2	16	TRBV7-9	TRBJ2-2	NA	TGTGCCAGCAGCTTGTTTATTGCTAGCGGAAACGGGGAGCTGTTTTTT	CASSLFIASGNGELFF
NA	13	TRBV19	TRBJ2-7	NA	TGTGCCAGTAGTATCCACACCTCCTACGAGCAGTACTTC	CASSIHTSYEQYF
TRBD2	16	TRBV7-2	TRBJ2-5	NA	TGTGCCAGCAGCTCGACTAGCGGGGGGGCCTGGGAGACCCAGTACTTC	CASSSTSGGAWETQYF
TRBD2	18	TRBV19	TRBJ2-1	NA	TGTGCCAGTAGTATAGATCGGGGAGCGGGGGGGCGATACAATGAGCAGTTCTTC	CASSIDRGAGGRYNEQFF
NA	13	TRBV19	TRBJ2-5	NA	TGTGCCAGTAGTATCGGTTGGCAAGAGACCCAGTACTTC	CASSIGWQETQYF
TRBD1	16	TRBV7-2	TRBJ1-3	NA	TGTGCCAGCAGCCAACTGACAGGGTTCTCTGGAAACACCATATATTTT	CASSQLTGFSGNTIYF
NA	12	TRBV6-5	TRBJ1-5	NA	TGTGCCAGCAGTTTCGACAGGACAATCCAGCATTTT	CASSFDRTIQHF
NA	12	TRBV9	TRBJ1-1	few	TGTGCCAGCAGCCCACCGAACACTGAAGCTTTCTTT	CASSPPNTEAFF
TRBD1	10	TRBV28	TRBJ2-1	NA	TGTGCCAGCAGCGGACAGGAAGAGTTCTTC	CASSGQEEFF
TRBD1	16	TRBV18	TRBJ2-7	NA	TGTGCCAGCTCACCTTCCAGGCGGACAGGGGAGGACGAGCAGTACTTC	CASSPSRRTGEDEQYF
NA	16	TRBV4-1	TRBJ1-5	NA	TGCGCCAGCAGCCAAGGCGACGGAAAGATCAATCAGCCCCAGCATTTT	CASSQGDGKINQPQHF
NA	16	TRBV9	TRBJ2-3	NA	TGTGCCAGCAGCGGGCTGCGTTCTGAGGGCACAGATACGCAGTATTTT	CASSGLRSEGTDTQYF
NA	18	TRBV12-5	TRBJ2-2	NA	TGTGCTAGTGGTTTGGTACTCGTCCAGACGGGGAGTCCCGGGGAGCTGTTTTTT	CASGLVLVQTGSPGELFF
TRBD2	16	TRBV5-1	TRBJ2-1	NA	TGCGCCAGCAGCTCGCGAGCGGGGGGGACCTACAATGAGCAGTTCTTC	CASSSRAGGTYNEQFF
NA	14	TRBV6-6	TRBJ2-1	NA	TGTGCCAGCAGTACGCCTACAGGGATAGGTGAGCAGTTCTTC	CASSTPTGIGEQFF
TRBD2	15	TRBV19	TRBJ2-1	NA	TGTGCCAGTATACCCAGCGGGGCCCAACACAATGAGCAGTTCTTC	CASIPSGAQHNEQFF
TRBD1	13	TRBV19	TRBJ1-6	NA	TGTGCCAGTACAAGTGACAGGGGATCACCCCTCCACTTT	CASTSDRGSPLHF
NA	13	TRBV6-6	TRBJ1-2	NA	TGTGCCAGCAGCACGGCTACTAACTATGGCTACACCTTC	CASSTATNYGYTF
NA	15	TRBV6-5	TRBJ2-1	NA	TGTGCCAGCAGACAGACAGAAACATCCTACAATGAGCAGTTCTTC	CASRQTETSYNEQFF
TRBD1	14	TRBV6-6	TRBJ2-3	NA	TGTGCCAGCAGTCCGACAGGGAGCACAGATACGCAGTATTTT	CASSPTGSTDTQYF
NA	14	TRBV5-5	TRBJ1-4	NA	TGTGCCAGCAGTTTTCGACAGATTAATGAAAAACTGTTTTTT	CASSFRQINEKLFF
NA	13	TRBV4-3	TRBJ1-2	NA	TGCGCCAGCAGCCAAGATCTTTCCTATGGCTACACCTTC	CASSQDLSYGYTF
NA	13	TRBV5-1	TRBJ1-1	NA	TGCGCCAGCAGCATCCGACAGAACACTGAAGCTTTCTTT	CASSIRQNTEAFF
NA	14	TRBV18	TRBJ1-1	NA	TGTGCCAGCTTGGACAGTGGGTTGAACACTGAAGCTTTCTTT	CASLDSGLNTEAFF
NA	13	TRBV19	TRBJ2-5	NA	TGTGCCAGTAAGAGTACAGGGCAAGAGACCCAGTACTTC	CASKSTGQETQYF
NA	13	TRBV28	TRBJ2-5	NA	TGTGCCAGCAGTTTACAGGGTCGAGGAACCCAGTACTTC	CASSLQGRGTQYF
NA	15	TRBV28	TRBJ1-4	NA	TGTGCCAGCACATTAGGTGGGGGCCAGTCGAGAAAACTGTTTTTT	CASTLGGGQSRKLFF
NA	15	TRBV7-2	TRBJ1-2	NA	TGTGCCAGCAGCCAATACGAGGACAGTTCTTATGGCTACACCTTC	CASSQYEDSSYGYTF
TRBD1	13	TRBV11-1	TRBJ1-2	NA	TGTGCCAGCCAGGGACAGGGAATCTATGGCTACACCTTC	CASQGQGIYGYTF
NA	15	TRBV7-7	TRBJ2-2	NA	TGTGCCAGCAGCGGGCCCTCCCAGAGGCCCGGGGAGCTGTTTTTT	CASSGPSQRPGELFF
NA	16	TRBV2	TRBJ1-1	NA	TGTGCCAGCAGTGAAGCAGGGCTGGGGTCGAACACTGAAGCTTTCTTT	CASSEAGLGSNTEAFF